This T cell receptor (beta chain) is drawn from a study of cytomegalovirus exposure and HLA in healthy donors. These donors were members of the roughly 120-subject validation cohort, a group separate from the roughly 670-subject first cohort. The data were produced by immunoSEQ multiplex PCR, yet TCRdb's version contains in-frame clones alone and is incomplete. This table holds roughly 130,000 clones, 90% found once. Trimming stripped 4 bases from V and 10 bases from J, with 14 bases between. This CDR3 has 14 amino acids. Study-level points and caveats: In a later analysis, first-cohort TCR clusters were found to tend to co-occur in the 130 or so validation repertoires. Reports described diagnosis of cytomegalovirus status by the classifier as highly specific and sensitive. The study designated 160 or so TCR beta chains cytomegalovirus-associated.

Details on this clone: The antigen is unknown.

The chain links TRBV23-1 to TRBJ1-6, with D tentatively TRBD1 (5 bases). TRBV23-1 belongs to the ORF category, with a function that is uncertain. Sequencing input: PBMCs. The source of this sequence is a woman aged 25-40 years in good health and CMV-seropositive. CDR3 sequence reads: CASSPGTAESPLHF. The CDR3 region has the DNA TGCGCCAGCAGTCCAGGGACTGCGGAATCACCCCTCCACTTT.